These 7 T cell receptor beta chains were sequenced from one sample in a study of response to subunit inactivated influenza vaccine. TCRdb reanalysed the RT-PCR reads using MiXCR and keeps one entry per CDR3 protein. Of around 470,000 distinct CDR3 sequences detected, approximately 7.2% appear once; the ten largest clones hold roughly 14%. Specimen: PBMCs from blood, collected approximately 25 months after vaccination. The receptors stem from a man aged 50 to 69 who received an inactivated influenza vaccine.

There are many counts of this clonotype. The chain employs TRBV28 and TRBJ2-4, with 8 bases aligning to TRBD2. The ends lost 5 bases at V and 0 bases at J; junction bases unmatched: 6. Germline V CDR1 and CDR2: MDHEN, SYDVKM. The CDR3 consists of 16 residues. The CDR3 DNA is TGTGCCAGCAGTCCACTAGCGGTAATAGCCAAAAACATTCAGTACTTC. Encoded protein: CASSPLAVIAKNIQYF.

The chain has TRBV9 and TRBJ1-4; perhaps TRBD1 as D (5 bases). Between the trimmed V and J ends, which lost 3 bases and 3 bases, there was a span of 15 bases. The CDR3 covers 16 residues. CDR1 SGDLS and CDR2 YYNGEE come from the germline V gene. In nucleotides, the CDR3 is TGTGCCAGCAGCGAGGGTTTCGGACACCCTAATGAAAAACTGTTTTTT. Protein sequence: CASSEGFGHPNEKLFF.

This clonotype has more than one count but fewer than ten. The chain joins TRBV4-3 to TRBJ1-1; TRBD1 matches 8 bases. Germline CDR1 and CDR2: LGHNA and YSLEER. V was clipped by 7 bases and J by 3 bases; unmatched bases: 7. This CDR3 has 14 amino acids. CDR3 residues: CASTVYRGYTEAFF. CDR3 sequence (DNA): TGCGCCAGCACCGTTTACAGGGGGTACACTGAAGCTTTCTTT.

This clonotype was detected only a few times. The genes are TRBV20-1 and TRBJ2-6, with D perhaps TRBD1 (6 bases). Germline V gene sequence: CDR1 DFQATT, CDR2 SNEGSKA (reference sequence). The CDR3 extends over 15 amino acids. For the CDR3, the DNA is TGCAGCGCCCCACAGGGCCCAGGGGGGGCCAACGTCCTGACTTTC. Its translation: CSAPQGPGGANVLTF.

This clonotype was observed at least ten times. The rearrangement joins TRBV20-1 to TRBJ2-1, with 9 bases matching TRBD2. The V and J ends lost 3 bases and 4 bases, in that order; junction bases with no gene match: 7. CDR3 size: 15 residues. The germline V gene encodes CDR1 DFQATT and CDR2 SNEGSKA (reference sequence). The CDR3 is CSASYRSGSYNEQFF. Here the CDR3 DNA reads TGCAGTGCTAGTTATCGTAGCGGGAGTTACAATGAGCAGTTCTTC.

This clonotype was seen ten or more times. This chain joins TRBV4-1 and TRBJ2-1; 9 bases fit TRBD2. V trimming: 3 bases; J trimming: 4 bases; junction bases outside the gene matches: 7. The CDR3 runs to 16 residues. Germline-derived CDR1 and CDR2 are MGHRA and YSYEKL. For the CDR3, the DNA is TGCGCCAGCAGCCAGGATAGCGGGGGAGCTTACAATGAGCAGTTCTTC. Amino acids: CASSQDSGGAYNEQFF.

This clonotype was seen a handful of times. The genes are TRBV7-2 and TRBJ2-2, with a weak D call TRBD1 (5 bases). The CDR3 contains 14 residues. Germline lookup yields CDR1 SGHTA and CDR2 FQGNSA. V lost 6 bases and J lost 4, with 12 bases in between. The CDR3 region is CASRPDRSTGELFF. The DNA for the CDR3 is TGTGCCAGCAGACCTGACAGATCCACCGGGGAGCTGTTTTTT. Combining the CDR3 with reference TRBV7-2 and TRBJ2-2 gives the whole variable domain GAGVSQSPSNKVTEKGKDVELRCDPISGHTALYWYRQSLGQGLEFLIYFQGNSAPDKSGLPSDRFSAERTGGSVSTLTIQRTQQEDSAVYLCASRPDRSTGELFFGEGSRLTVL.